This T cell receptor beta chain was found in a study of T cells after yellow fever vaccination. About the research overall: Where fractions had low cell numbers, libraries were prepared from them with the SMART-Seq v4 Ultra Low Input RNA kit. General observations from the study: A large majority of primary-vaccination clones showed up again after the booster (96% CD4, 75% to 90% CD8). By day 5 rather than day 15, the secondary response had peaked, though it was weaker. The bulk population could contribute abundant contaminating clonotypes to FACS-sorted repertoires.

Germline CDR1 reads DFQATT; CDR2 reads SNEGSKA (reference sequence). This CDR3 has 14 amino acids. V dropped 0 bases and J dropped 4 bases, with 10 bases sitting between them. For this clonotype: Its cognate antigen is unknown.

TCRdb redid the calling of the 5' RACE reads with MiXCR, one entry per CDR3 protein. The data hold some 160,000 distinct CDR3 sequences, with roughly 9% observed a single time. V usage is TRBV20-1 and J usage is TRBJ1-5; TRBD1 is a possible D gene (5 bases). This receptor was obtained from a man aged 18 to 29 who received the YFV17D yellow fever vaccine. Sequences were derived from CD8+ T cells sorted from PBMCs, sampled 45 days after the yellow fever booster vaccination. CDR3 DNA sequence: TGCAGTGCTAGAGACGGGGCAGAGAATCAGCCCCAGCATTTT. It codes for CSARDGAENQPQHF.